A single sample gave rise to the 3 T cell receptor beta chains below, sequenced in a study of glioma-infiltrating T cells. The iRepertoire nested amplicon-rescue multiplex PCR amplified TCR alpha and beta CDR3s from RNA. A single record per CDR3 protein comes from TCRdb applying MiXCR to the multiplex PCR reads. The sample shows roughly 40,000 distinct CDR3 sequences, 20% to 25% of them seen only once. Source material: glioma tissue, nonneoplastic brain tissue, or PBMCs (not recorded which). These receptors all stem from a human donor with low-grade glioma or glioblastoma, undergoing nonglioma brain surgery, or in good health (not recorded which).

This clonotype came up many times. The rearrangement links TRBV2 to TRBJ2-1; 7 bases line up with TRBD1. CDR1 SNHLY and CDR2 FYNNEI come from the germline V gene. The CDR3 extends over 16 amino acids. The V and J ends lost 4 bases and 0 bases, in that order; junction bases with no gene match: 6. DNA of the CDR3: TGTGCCAGCAGTGTGGGACAGACGAGCTCCTACAATGAGCAGTTCTTC. This encodes CASSVGQTSSYNEQFF.

Ten or more counts support this clonotype. The chain joins TRBV28 to TRBJ1-1; D is uncertain. Trimming cost V 6 bases and J 3 bases, with 5 bases left between them. Looked up from germline, CDR1 is MDHEN and CDR2 is SYDVKM. The CDR3 is 11 residues long. The CDR3 DNA reads as TGTGCCAGCAGATCTTACACTGAAGCTTTCTTT. It translates to CASRSYTEAFF.

This clonotype was recorded at least ten times. The V gene is TRBV4-1, the J gene TRBJ2-1; D unresolved. Germline V lookup: CDR1 MGHRA, CDR2 YSYEKL. V shed 2 bases and J shed 7 bases, with 9 bases lying between them. The CDR3 contains 13 residues. The CDR3 loop is CASSQSGQNEQFF. The DNA of the CDR3 is TGCGCCAGCAGCCAATCCGGTCAAAATGAGCAGTTCTTC.